This T cell receptor beta chain is drawn from a study of blood T cell repertoires in COVID-19. In germline, CDR1 is SGHKS, CDR2 YYEKEE (reference sequence). The CDR3 runs 15 residues. The V end lost 4 bases, the J end lost 5 bases, and 16 bases lay between the germline ends. Only in-frame clones appear in the TCRdb table, and some are missing; sequencing was by immunoSEQ multiplex PCR. The top ten hold about 3.9% of the sample, which has 120,000 or so clones, 85% to 90% seen once. The chain recombines TRBV5-5 with TRBJ2-4; a possible D gene is TRBD2 (7 bases). The source material was peripheral blood. The sequence came from a man between 60 and 75 years old with acute or convalescent COVID-19. The CDR3 sequence is CASSRREGEQNIQYF. CDR3 DNA sequence: TGTGCCAGCAGCCGCAGGGAGGGGGAGCAAAACATTCAGTACTTC.